This is a list of T cell receptor beta chains from one sample in a study of blood T cell repertoires in COVID-19. Assay used: immunoSEQ multiplex PCR; TCRdb lists only in-frame clones, some missing. The table shows 200,000 to 300,000 clones, with 85% to 90% occurring only once. Specimen: peripheral blood. The receptor source for this set is a woman aged 40 to 50 with acute or convalescent COVID-19. CDR3s leave out the opening cysteine and the closing phenylalanine or tryptophan. Each record gives: CDR3 protein, V gene, clone size. Some rows mark clone size as missing; the rest say once, few, many or name a class of expanded clone.

cdr3_aa: ASSLGGGSSNQPQH
v_call: TRBV7-2
clone_size: .

cdr3_aa: ASSLRAAGGQADTQY
v_call: TRBV6-4
clone_size: .

cdr3_aa: ASSQVGDMGQGTEKLF
v_call: TRBV4-1
clone_size: .

cdr3_aa: ASSLDLGSRYDYT
v_call: TRBV5-1
clone_size: .

cdr3_aa: ASRDSSLSQH
v_call: TRBV6-5
clone_size: .

cdr3_aa: ASSPLTPGQVNTGELF
v_call: TRBV18
clone_size: .

cdr3_aa: ASSEGQGPNYGYT
v_call: TRBV6-1
clone_size: .

cdr3_aa: ASSPSKGSAYNEQF
v_call: TRBV4-1
clone_size: .

cdr3_aa: ASTTIRTDLRTNEKLF
v_call: TRBV5-1
clone_size: once

cdr3_aa: ASSLKRNTEAF
v_call: TRBV5-1
clone_size: .

cdr3_aa: ASSLGQGGQPQH
v_call: TRBV5-6
clone_size: .

cdr3_aa: AISHGTSGGETQY
v_call: TRBV10-3
clone_size: .

cdr3_aa: ASGTRGTRDTQY
v_call: TRBV5-1
clone_size: .

cdr3_aa: ASSGTRQETQY
v_call: TRBV5-6
clone_size: .

cdr3_aa: ASSVADPGPGTEAF
v_call: TRBV9
clone_size: .

cdr3_aa: AIREGLAETQY
v_call: TRBV10-3
clone_size: .

cdr3_aa: ASSLAGPNYGYT
v_call: TRBV11-2
clone_size: .